This paragraph reports one T cell receptor (beta chain). Its target is unknown. This entry comes from a study of OX40 agonist ivuxolimab in advanced cancers. The study's findings and limits: Among the least clonally expanded were partial responders at 0.1-3.0 mg/kg.

Repertoires were generated with immunoSEQ multiplex PCR, while TCRdb's copy carries only in-frame clones and drops some. In the table there are approximately 160,000 clones, 90% to 95% of which are singletons. CDR3 length: 14 residues. Between the trimmed V and J ends, which lost 6 bases and 2 bases, there was a span of 11 bases. Germline loops: CDR1 MDHEN, CDR2 SYDVKM. The V gene is TRBV28, the J gene TRBJ1-3; possible D gene TRBD1, 5 bases. This TCR derives from an adult with an advanced solid tumor such as melanoma, head and neck, liver or kidney cancer. Specimen: CD4+ or CD8+ T cells sorted from blood, collected in a trial of the OX40 agonist ivuxolimab. CDR3 sequence reads: CASSRRAPGNTIYF. Written as DNA, the CDR3 is TGTGCCAGCAGCCGCAGGGCTCCTGGAAACACCATATATTTT.